The T cell receptor beta chain under discussion was sequenced for a study of memory CD4+ T cells and cytomegalovirus serostatus. TCRdb's table, derived via immunoSEQ multiplex PCR, lists solely in-frame clones and lacks some. The repertoire holds some 52,000 clones, with roughly 78% as singletons. The sort gate was single viable CD3+CD4+CD8-CD45RO+ cells for memory CD4+ T cells. Trimming left V 4 bases short and J 1 base short, with 14 bases between. The CDR3 has 15 amino acids. The germline V gene encodes CDR1 SNHLY and CDR2 FYNNEI. Study results and limitations: Repertoires predicted CMV serostatus with median bootstrapped AUC of approximately 0.94.

Notes on this clone: Its antigen remains unidentified.

Sequencing was done on a sample of memory CD4+ T cells from blood. This sequence joins TRBV2 and TRBJ2-7; the D gene is possibly TRBD1 (5 bases). The sequence was obtained from an adult in good health and CMV-seronegative. The CDR3 region has the DNA TGTGCCAGCAGTGCTGGGCAGGGAAGGTCCTACGAGCAGTACTTC. It codes for CASSAGQGRSYEQYF.